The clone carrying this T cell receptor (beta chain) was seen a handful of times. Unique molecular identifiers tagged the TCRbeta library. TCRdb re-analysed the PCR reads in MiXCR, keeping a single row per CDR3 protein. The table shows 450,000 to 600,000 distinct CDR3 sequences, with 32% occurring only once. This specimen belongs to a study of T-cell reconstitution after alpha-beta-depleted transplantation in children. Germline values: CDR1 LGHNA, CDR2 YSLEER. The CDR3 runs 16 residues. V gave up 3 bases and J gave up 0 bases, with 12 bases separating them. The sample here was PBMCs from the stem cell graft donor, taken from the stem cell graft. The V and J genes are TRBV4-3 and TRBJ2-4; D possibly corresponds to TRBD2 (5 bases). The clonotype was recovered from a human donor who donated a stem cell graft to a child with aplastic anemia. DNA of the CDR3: TGCGCCAGCAGCCAGTACGGCGGGCCAGCCAAAAACATTCAGTACTTC. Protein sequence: CASSQYGGPAKNIQYF.